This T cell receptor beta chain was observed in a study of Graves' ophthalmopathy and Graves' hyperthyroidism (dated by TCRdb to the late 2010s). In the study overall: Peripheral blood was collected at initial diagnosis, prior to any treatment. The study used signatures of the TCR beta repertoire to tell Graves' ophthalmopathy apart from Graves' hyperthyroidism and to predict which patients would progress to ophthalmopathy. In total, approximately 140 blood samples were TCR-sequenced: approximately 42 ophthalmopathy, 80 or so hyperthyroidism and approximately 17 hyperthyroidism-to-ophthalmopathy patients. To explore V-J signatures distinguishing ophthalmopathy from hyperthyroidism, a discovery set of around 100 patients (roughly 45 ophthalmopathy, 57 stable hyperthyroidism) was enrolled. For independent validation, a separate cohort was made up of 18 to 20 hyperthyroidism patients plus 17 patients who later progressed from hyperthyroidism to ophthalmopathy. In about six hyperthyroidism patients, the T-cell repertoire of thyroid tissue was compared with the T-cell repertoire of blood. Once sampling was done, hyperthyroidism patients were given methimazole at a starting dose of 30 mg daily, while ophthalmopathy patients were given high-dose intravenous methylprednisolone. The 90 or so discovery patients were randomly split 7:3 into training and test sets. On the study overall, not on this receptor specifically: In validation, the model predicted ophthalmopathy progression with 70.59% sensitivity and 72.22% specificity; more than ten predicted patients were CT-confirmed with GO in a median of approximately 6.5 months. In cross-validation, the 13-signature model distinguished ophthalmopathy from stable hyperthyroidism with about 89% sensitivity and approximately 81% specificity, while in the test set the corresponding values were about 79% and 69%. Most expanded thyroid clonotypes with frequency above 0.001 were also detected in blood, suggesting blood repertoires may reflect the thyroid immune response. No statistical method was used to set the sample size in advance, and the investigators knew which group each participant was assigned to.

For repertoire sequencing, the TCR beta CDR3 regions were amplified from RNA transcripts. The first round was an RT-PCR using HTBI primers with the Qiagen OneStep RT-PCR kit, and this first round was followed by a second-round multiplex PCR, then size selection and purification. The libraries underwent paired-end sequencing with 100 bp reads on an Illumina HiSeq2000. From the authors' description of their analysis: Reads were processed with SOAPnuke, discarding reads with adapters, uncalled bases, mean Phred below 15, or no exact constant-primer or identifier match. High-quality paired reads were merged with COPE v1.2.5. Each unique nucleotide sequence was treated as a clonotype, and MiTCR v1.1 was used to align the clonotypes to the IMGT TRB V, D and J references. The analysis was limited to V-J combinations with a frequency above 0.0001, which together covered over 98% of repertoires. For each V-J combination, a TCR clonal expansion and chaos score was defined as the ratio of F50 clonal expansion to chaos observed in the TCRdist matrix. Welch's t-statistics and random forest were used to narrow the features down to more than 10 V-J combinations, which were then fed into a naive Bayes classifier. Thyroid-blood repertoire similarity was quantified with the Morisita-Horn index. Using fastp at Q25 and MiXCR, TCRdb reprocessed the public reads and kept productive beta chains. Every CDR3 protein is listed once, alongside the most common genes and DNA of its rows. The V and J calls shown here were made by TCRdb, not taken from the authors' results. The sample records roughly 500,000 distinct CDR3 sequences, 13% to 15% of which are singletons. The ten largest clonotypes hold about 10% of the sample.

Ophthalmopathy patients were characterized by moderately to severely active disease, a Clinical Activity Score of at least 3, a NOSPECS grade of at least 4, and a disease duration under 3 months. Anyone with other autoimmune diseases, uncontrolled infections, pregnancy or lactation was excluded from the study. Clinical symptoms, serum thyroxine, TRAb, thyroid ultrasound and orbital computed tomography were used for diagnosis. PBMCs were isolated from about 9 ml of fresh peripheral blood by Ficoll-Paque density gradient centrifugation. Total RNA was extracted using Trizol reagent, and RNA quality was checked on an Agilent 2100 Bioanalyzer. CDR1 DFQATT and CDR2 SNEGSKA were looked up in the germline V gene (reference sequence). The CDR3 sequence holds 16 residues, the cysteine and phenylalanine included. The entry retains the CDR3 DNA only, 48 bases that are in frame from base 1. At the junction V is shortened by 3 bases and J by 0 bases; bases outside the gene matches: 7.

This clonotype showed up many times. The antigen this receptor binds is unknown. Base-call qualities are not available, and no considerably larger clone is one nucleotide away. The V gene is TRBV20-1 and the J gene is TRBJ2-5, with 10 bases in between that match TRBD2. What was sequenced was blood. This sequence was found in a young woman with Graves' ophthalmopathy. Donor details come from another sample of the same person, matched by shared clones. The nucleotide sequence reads TGCAGTGCTAGCCCTGGGACTAGCGTGAACCAAGAGACCCAGTACTTC. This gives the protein CSASPGTSVNQETQYF.